This T cell receptor (beta chain) was profiled in a study of T cells in localized non-small cell lung cancer. The protocol was immunoSEQ multiplex PCR, while the TCRdb copy is restricted to in-frame clones and leaves out a portion. The profile shows approximately 89,000 clones, less than 85% of them singletons. For this clone: Its antigen is unidentified.

General study points: It remains possible that heterogeneity exists, since only one tumor region was sequenced. The appearance of a median approximately 61 of the top 100 tumor clones was seen in adjacent lung. Exceeding tumor, uninvolved adjacent lung had the highest T cell clonality. Increased T cell density in blood showed an association with longer overall survival.

Between the trimmed V and J ends, which lost 9 bases and 0 bases, there was a span of 12 bases. Germline values: CDR1 LNHNV, CDR2 YYDKDF (reference sequence). The CDR3 has 14 residues. Sequences were derived from PBMCs, sampled before any cancer treatment. The clonotype was recovered from a man aged 35-69 years with stage II squamous cell lung carcinoma. The V and J genes are TRBV15 and TRBJ1-5; no firm D call. CDR3 in amino acids: CATKLGFSNQPQHF. The DNA for the CDR3 is TGTGCCACTAAATTGGGGTTTAGCAATCAGCCCCAGCATTTT.